This entry concerns a single T cell receptor (beta chain). In the original analysis: From reference gene primer amplification, estimates of nucleated cell counts were derived. Clones were sequenced by immunoSEQ multiplex PCR, and TCRdb holds only the in-frame ones, with some missing. D and trimming were read from the DNA, whereas the V and J calls and clone size are those reported in that table. Counted here are under 250,000 clones, roughly four fifths occurring once; the ten biggest clones make up approximately 5%. These data come from a study of blood T cell repertoires in COVID-19. Study in general: Some COVID-19 samples were acute and others convalescent; all came from the United States, Italy and Spain. The cDNA or gDNA used as material had been derived from T cells, B-cell-depleted T cells, or PBMCs.

This CDR3 region has 14 residues. V was cut by 5 bases and J by 2 bases, with 10 bases left in between. In germline, CDR1 is SGHRS, CDR2 YFSETQ. The Seattle patients joined while their infection was active and were tracked longitudinally afterward. Sequences were obtained from peripheral blood. This rearrangement joins TRBV5-1 to TRBJ2-2; D is perhaps TRBD2 (5 bases). The TCR sequence derives from a woman aged 70 to 79 with COVID-19, enrolled during active disease. This chain's CDR3 is CASSSGLNTGELFF. The CDR3 bases are TGCGCCAGCAGTTCTGGACTCAACACCGGGGAGCTGTTTTTT.